These 21 T cell receptor beta chains originate from one sample sequenced in a study of blood T cell repertoires in COVID-19. The table came from immunoSEQ multiplex PCR; TCRdb's copy has only in-frame clones and leaves some out. This sample carries 100,000 or so clones, 82% of them seen once, and the ten largest clones take about 16%. The sample was peripheral blood. The receptors originated from an elderly woman with acute or convalescent COVID-19.

The chain combines TRBV5-5 with TRBJ1-1; D unclear. CDR3 length equals 14 residues. V was clipped by 0 bases and J by 0 bases, with 6 bases between them. The germline gives CDR1 SGHKS, CDR2 YYEKEE (reference sequence). This chain's CDR3 is CASSLADLNTEAFF. The CDR3 coding sequence is TGTGCCAGCAGCTTGGCAGACTTGAACACTGAAGCTTTCTTT.

V gene TRBV7-9 combines with J gene TRBJ2-3, with D tentatively TRBD2 (5 bases). The CDR3 is 12 amino acids. From germline, CDR1 is SEHNR and CDR2 FQNEAQ (reference sequence). V was shortened by 8 bases and J by 2 bases, with 8 bases between the two germline ends. Here the CDR3 reads CASGSSTDTQYF. Written as DNA, the CDR3 is TGTGCCAGCGGGAGTTCCACAGATACGCAGTATTTT. The full variable domain, rest sourced from reference TRBV7-9 and TRBJ2-3, is DTGVSQNPRHKITKRGQNVTFRCDPISEHNRLYWYRQTLGQGPEFLTYFQNEAQLEKSRLLSDRFSAERPKGSFSTLEIQRTEQGDSAMYLCASGSSTDTQYFGPGTRLTVL.

The chain joins TRBV30 to TRBJ2-7, with 13 bases identical to TRBD2. The V gene end was trimmed by 1 base and the J gene end by 5 bases; junction bases not matched to a gene: 11. The germline V gene has CDR1 GTSNPN and CDR2 SVGIG (reference sequence). The CDR3 has 17 amino acids. CDR3 residues: CAWSASRTSGSRNEQYV. As DNA, the CDR3 is TGTGCCTGGAGTGCCTCTAGGACTAGCGGGAGTCGGAACGAGCAGTACGTC.

The V gene is TRBV3-1 (or the pseudogene TRBV3-2), the J gene TRBJ1-6, with 7 bases fitting TRBD1. V gave up 1 base and J gave up 5 bases; unmatched junction bases: 5. The germline V gene encodes CDR1 LGHDT and CDR2 YNNKEL (reference sequence). The CDR3 loop spans 16 amino acids. CDR3 protein: CASSQAGGLNNSPLHF. The CDR3 bases are TGTGCCAGCAGCCAAGCAGGGGGGCTTAATAATTCACCCCTCCACTTT.

The CDR3 DNA follows: TGTGCCAGCAGCCCGAGGAATAGCGGGGCCGCGGGGGAAAACATTCAGTACTTC. It is translated as CASSPRNSGAAGENIQYF. V usage is TRBV7-2 and J usage is TRBJ2-4; 8 nucleotides align to TRBD2. Germline V CDR1 and CDR2: SGHTA, FQGNSA. This CDR3 spans 18 amino acids. Losses at the gene ends were 5 bases for V and 5 bases for J; bases not matched to a gene: 17.

The chain employs TRBV6-5 and TRBJ2-3; 7 nucleotides agree with TRBD1. With V trimmed by 6 bases and J by 3 bases, 0 bases remained unmatched. The CDR3 spans 12 residues. From germline, CDR1 is MNHEY and CDR2 SVGAGI. In DNA form, the CDR3 reads TGTGCCAGCAGGACAGGGACAGATACGCAGTATTTT. Translating it yields CASRTGTDTQYF.

This sequence joins TRBV12-3 or TRBV12-4 and TRBJ1-1; TRBD1 might be the D (6 bases). V gave up 3 bases and J gave up 4 bases, with 9 bases separating them. The CDR3 covers 13 residues. This CDR3 reads CASSLSTGTEAFF. The CDR3 DNA sequence: TGTGCCAGCAGTTTGTCGACAGGCACTGAAGCTTTCTTT.

The chain recombines TRBV27 with TRBJ2-7, with 8 nucleotides matching TRBD2. Looked up from germline, CDR1 is MNHEY and CDR2 is SMNVEV (reference sequence). Trimming took 7 bases from V and 6 from J; bases not matched to a gene: 20. This CDR3 comprises 17 residues. CDR3 DNA: TGTGCCAGCAATACACAGTTCCGCAGCGGGAGAGGGATCGAGCAGTACTTC. Its protein is CASNTQFRSGRGIEQYF.

The rearrangement uses TRBV7-2 and TRBJ1-4; TRBD1 matches at 7 bases. Germline V gene lookup returns CDR1 SGHTA and CDR2 FQGNSA. The V and J ends lost 5 bases and 8 bases, in that order; junction bases with no gene match: 11. CDR3 length: 15 amino acids. The CDR3 DNA is TGTGCCAGCAGCGGATCGACAGGGCTTTCCGAAAAACTGTTTTTT. Translated: CASSGSTGLSEKLFF.

The chain joins TRBV24-1 to TRBJ2-1; 8 bases match TRBD1. This CDR3 spans 15 amino acids. V lost 4 bases, J lost 11 bases, and 12 bases stayed unmatched. Germline loops: CDR1 KGHDR, CDR2 SFDVKD. As DNA, the CDR3 is TGTGCCACCAGTGAAGTAAGTGACCCCAGGGGGCAGCAGTTCTTC. Its protein product is CATSEVSDPRGQQFF.

V and J are TRBV5-1 and TRBJ2-7; 7 nucleotides agree with TRBD1. The V gene's germline CDR1 is SGHRS and CDR2 YFSETQ. The junction had 6 bases not matched to a gene; V was cut back by 7 bases and J by 2 bases. This CDR3 region has 13 residues. The CDR3 loop reads CASSKGATYEQYF. In DNA form, the CDR3 reads TGCGCCAGCTCGAAGGGGGCGACCTACGAGCAGTACTTC.

V is TRBV5-1 and J is TRBJ2-1; 7 nucleotides line up with TRBD2. The J segment lost 1 base and the V segment lost 0 bases, leaving 4 bases of the junction unmatched. Germline CDR1 SGHRS, CDR2 YFSETQ. The CDR3 length is 16 residues. CDR3 DNA: TGCGCCAGCAGCTTGGCCGGCGGGAGTTCCTACAATGAGCAGTTCTTC. As protein: CASSLAGGSSYNEQFF.

The count of this clone is one. The chain has TRBV4-1 and TRBJ2-1; 8 bases fit TRBD2. The V gene end was trimmed by 6 bases and the J gene end by 0 bases; junction bases not matched to a gene: 7. Germline CDR1 MGHRA, CDR2 YSYEKL. CDR3 length: 16 residues. CDR3 sequence: CASRAGLDSSYNEQFF. In DNA, the CDR3 is TGCGCCAGCAGAGCGGGACTAGACAGCTCCTACAATGAGCAGTTCTTC.

This chain links TRBV9 with TRBJ2-2, with no clear D. V lost 3 bases, J lost 6 bases, and 9 bases lay in between. This CDR3 has 13 amino acids. Germline CDR1 is SGDLS and CDR2 is YYNGEE. The CDR3 sequence: CASSALGSGELFF. The CDR3 nucleotides read TGTGCCAGCAGCGCCCTCGGGTCCGGGGAGCTGTTTTTT.

Only one count was recorded for this clone. J is TRBJ1-6 and V is TRBV30, with TRBD1 matching over 7 bases. Germline CDR1 reads GTSNPN; CDR2 reads SVGIG (reference sequence). The CDR3 has 13 residues. The trim removed 3 bases at V and 10 bases at J, leaving 6 bases unmatched. In DNA form, the CDR3 reads TGTGCCTGGAGCCGACAGGGAGGCTCACCCCTCCACTTT. Translation: CAWSRQGGSPLHF.

This clone showed up just a few times. This chain connects TRBV10-1 to TRBJ2-4; 13 nucleotides match TRBD2. Unmatched junction bases numbered 11, after V lost 9 bases and J lost 0 bases. The CDR3 is 18 residues long. CDR1 is WNHNN, CDR2 SYGVQD, per germline (reference sequence). The CDR3 DNA reads as TGCGCCAGTGGGACTAGCGGGACCCGACCAATAGCCAAAAACATTCAGTACTTC. This codes for CASGTSGTRPIAKNIQYF.

The chain is built from TRBV7-8 and TRBJ2-7; weak D call: TRBD2 (5 bases). The germline gives CDR1 SGHVS, CDR2 FQNEAQ. The V end was cut by 5 bases, the J end by 3 bases, with 17 bases between. This CDR3 region has 15 residues. CDR3 coding DNA: TGTGCCAGCAGCCCCCGAGAGGGTTCTAACTACGAGCAGTACTTC. Translation: CASSPREGSNYEQYF. Filled out from reference TRBV7-8 and TRBJ2-7, the complete variable domain reads GAGVSQSPRYKVAKRGQDVALRCDPISGHVSLFWYQQALGQGPEFLTYFQNEAQLDKSGLPSDRFFAERPEGSVSTLKIQRTQQEDSAVYLCASSPREGSNYEQYFGPGTRLTVT.

This clone has a handful of counts. The chain recombines TRBV7-9 with TRBJ2-2; 8 nucleotides line up with TRBD2. This CDR3 has 14 residues. Per germline, CDR1 SEHNR and CDR2 FQNEAQ (reference sequence). V lost 3 bases to trimming and J lost 6 bases; unmatched junction nucleotides: 3. The CDR3 region is CASSFGTSSGELFF. CDR3 DNA sequence: TGTGCCAGCAGCTTCGGGACTAGTTCCGGGGAGCTGTTTTTT.

The J gene is TRBJ1-4, the V gene TRBV10-3, with D maybe TRBD1 (6 bases). V lost 0 bases, J lost 8 bases, and 13 bases lay in between. Germline CDR1 ENHRY, CDR2 SYGVKD. This CDR3 is built from 15 residues. CDR3 region: CAISESAGEGEKLFF. The CDR3 DNA reads as TGTGCCATCAGTGAGTCTGCAGGGGAAGGAGAAAAACTGTTTTTT.

The chain uses TRBV5-4 and TRBJ2-1, with TRBD2 identical over 8 bases. In germline, CDR1 is SGHNT, CDR2 YYREEE (reference sequence). Trimming at V came to 4 bases and at J to 8 bases, leaving 14 bases not matched to a gene. The CDR3 has 16 residues. The CDR3, as DNA: TGTGCCAGCAGCACCGGGACTAGGAGGGCGTTGTATGAGCAGTTCTTC. Residues: CASSTGTRRALYEQFF.

CDR3 nucleotide sequence: TGTGCCAGCACCAAGGAGTGGAATCAGCCCCAGCATTTT. Amino acids: CASTKEWNQPQHF. The chain has TRBV2 and TRBJ1-5; D ambiguous. The CDR3 is made up of 13 amino acids. Germline V gene lookup returns CDR1 SNHLY and CDR2 FYNNEI. Trimming shortened V by 7 bases and J by 4 bases, and 11 bases separated the two germline ends.